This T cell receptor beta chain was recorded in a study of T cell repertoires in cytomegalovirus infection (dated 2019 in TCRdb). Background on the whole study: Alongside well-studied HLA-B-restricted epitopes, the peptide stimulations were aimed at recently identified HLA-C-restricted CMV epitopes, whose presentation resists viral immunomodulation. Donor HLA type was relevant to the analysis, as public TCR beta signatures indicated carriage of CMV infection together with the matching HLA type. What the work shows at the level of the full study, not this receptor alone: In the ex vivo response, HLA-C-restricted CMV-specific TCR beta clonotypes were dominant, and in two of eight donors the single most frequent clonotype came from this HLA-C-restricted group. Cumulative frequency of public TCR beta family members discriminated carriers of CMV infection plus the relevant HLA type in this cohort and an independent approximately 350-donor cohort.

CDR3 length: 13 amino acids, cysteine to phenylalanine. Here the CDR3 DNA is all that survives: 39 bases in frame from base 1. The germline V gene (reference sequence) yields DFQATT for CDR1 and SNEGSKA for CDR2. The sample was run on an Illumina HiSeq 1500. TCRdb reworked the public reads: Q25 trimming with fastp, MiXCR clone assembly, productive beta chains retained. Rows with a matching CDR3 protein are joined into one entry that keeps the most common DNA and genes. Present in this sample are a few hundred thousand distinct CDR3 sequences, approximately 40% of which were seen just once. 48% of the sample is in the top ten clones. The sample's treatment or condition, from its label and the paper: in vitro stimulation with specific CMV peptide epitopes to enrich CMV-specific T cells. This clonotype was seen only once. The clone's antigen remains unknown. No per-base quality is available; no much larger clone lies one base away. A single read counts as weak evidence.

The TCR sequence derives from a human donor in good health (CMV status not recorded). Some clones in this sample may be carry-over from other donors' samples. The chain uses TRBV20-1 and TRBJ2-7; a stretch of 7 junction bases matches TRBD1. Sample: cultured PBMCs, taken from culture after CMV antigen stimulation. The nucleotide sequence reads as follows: TGCGGAATCAACCGGGACAGTGACTACGAGCAGTACTTC. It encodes CGINRDSDYEQYF.